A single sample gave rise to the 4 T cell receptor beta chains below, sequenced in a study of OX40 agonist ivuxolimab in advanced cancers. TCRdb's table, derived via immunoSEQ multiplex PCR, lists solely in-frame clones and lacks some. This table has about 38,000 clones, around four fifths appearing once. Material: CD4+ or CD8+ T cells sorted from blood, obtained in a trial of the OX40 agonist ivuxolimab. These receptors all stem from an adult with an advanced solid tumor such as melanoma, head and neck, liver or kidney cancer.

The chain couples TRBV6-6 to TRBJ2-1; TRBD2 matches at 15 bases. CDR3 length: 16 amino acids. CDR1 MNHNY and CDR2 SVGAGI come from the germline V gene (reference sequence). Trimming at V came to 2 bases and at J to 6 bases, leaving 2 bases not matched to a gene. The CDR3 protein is CASSYPGLAGGNEQFF. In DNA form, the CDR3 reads TGTGCCAGCAGTTACCCGGGACTAGCGGGGGGCAATGAGCAGTTCTTC.

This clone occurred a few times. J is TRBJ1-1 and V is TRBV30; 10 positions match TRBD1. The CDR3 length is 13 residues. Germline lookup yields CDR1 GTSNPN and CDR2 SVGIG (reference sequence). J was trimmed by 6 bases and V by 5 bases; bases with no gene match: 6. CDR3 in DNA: TGTGCCTGGCTGGGACAGGGGACCTCTGAAGCTTTCTTT. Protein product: CAWLGQGTSEAFF.

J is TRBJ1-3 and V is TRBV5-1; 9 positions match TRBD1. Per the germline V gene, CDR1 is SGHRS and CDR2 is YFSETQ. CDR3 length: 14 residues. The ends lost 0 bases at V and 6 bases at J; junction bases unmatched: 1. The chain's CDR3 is CASSLGQGENTIYF. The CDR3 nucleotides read TGCGCCAGCAGCTTGGGACAGGGGGAAAACACCATATATTTT.

CDR3 amino acids: CASMPPPGTGSYEQYF. CDR3 sequence (DNA): TGTGCCAGCATGCCCCCCCCAGGGACAGGGTCCTACGAGCAGTACTTC. The rearrangement joins TRBV5-6 to TRBJ2-7, with 9 bases aligning to TRBD1. Germline loops: CDR1 SGHDT, CDR2 YYEEEE. V lost 6 bases to trimming and J lost 1 base; unmatched junction nucleotides: 11. The CDR3 spans 16 residues. Drawing the rest from reference TRBV5-6 and TRBJ2-7, the complete variable domain is DAGVTQSPTHLIKTRGQQVTLRCSPKSGHDTVSWYQQALGQGPQFIFQYYEEEERQRGNFPDRFSGHQFPNYSSELNVNALLLGDSALYLCASMPPPGTGSYEQYFGPGTRLTVT.